Listed here are 9 T cell receptor beta chains from one sample, sequenced in a study of human T cells and chemical hapten exposure. TCRdb used MiXCR to reprocess the RACE reads, holding one entry per CDR3 protein. The table has about 340,000 distinct CDR3 sequences, around 7% seen once. As to time point: patch test 1, 2 weeks after DPC sensitization. Treatment specified: therapeutic diphenylcyclopropenone sensitization with weekly scalp DPC. The sample was whole blood, taken in connection with sensitization to the hapten diphenylcyclopropenone (DPC). All receptors derive from a woman aged 18-29 years with alopecia areata. Some clones in this sample may be carry-over from other donors' samples.

Only a few counts were recorded for this clonotype. The chain has TRBV7-9 and TRBJ2-3; 8 bases line up with TRBD1. This CDR3 spans 17 amino acids. Germline V gene sequence: CDR1 SEHNR, CDR2 FQNEAQ (reference sequence). With V trimmed by 6 bases and J by 1 base, 12 bases remained unmatched. CDR3 amino acids: CASSRQGKWYGTDTQYF. CDR3 in DNA: TGTGCCAGCAGTCGACAGGGGAAGTGGTACGGCACAGATACGCAGTATTTT.

This clonotype was seen more than once but under ten times. The chain joins TRBV4-1 to TRBJ2-7; the match to TRBD2 covers 10 bases. The V and J ends lost 4 bases and 5 bases, in that order; junction bases with no gene match: 8. The germline V gene has CDR1 MGHRA and CDR2 YSYEKL. This CDR3 is built from 15 residues. CDR3 DNA sequence: TGCGCCAGCAGCCCGGGTAATAGCGGGGGGAACGAGCAGTACTTC. It codes for CASSPGNSGGNEQYF.

The J gene is TRBJ2-3, the V gene TRBV4-3; D gene ambiguous. This CDR3 region has 14 residues. Deletions cut 0 bases from V and 2 bases from J, with 6 bases between. Germline V gene data show CDR1 as LGHNA and CDR2 as YSLEER. The CDR3 DNA is TGCGCCAGCAGCCAAGAGGGATTCACAGATACGCAGTATTTT. Translating it yields CASSQEGFTDTQYF.

The V gene is TRBV6-5, the J gene TRBJ1-5; D gene unclear. This CDR3 contains 14 residues. The germline gives CDR1 MNHEY, CDR2 SVGAGI. Trimming pared 2 bases from V and 1 base from J, leaving 6 bases between. In DNA, the CDR3 is TGTGCCAGCAGTTACAGGGAGAGCAATCAGCCCCAGCATTTT. It encodes CASSYRESNQPQHF.

At least ten counts were recorded for this clonotype. The chain couples TRBV6-2 or TRBV6-3 to TRBJ2-6, with D possibly matching TRBD2 (6 bases). The CDR3 is 17 residues long. The V end lost 2 bases, the J end lost 0 bases, and 11 bases lay between the germline ends. Germline CDR1 and CDR2: MNHEY and SVGEGT. CDR3 region: CASSYADGSSGANVLTF. The CDR3 nucleotides are TGTGCCAGCAGTTACGCGGACGGGAGCTCTGGGGCCAACGTCCTGACTTTC.

This clonotype was observed a few times. The chain is built from TRBV18 and TRBJ2-7; tentatively, D is TRBD1 (5 bases). The length of the CDR3 is 16 residues. CDR1 and CDR2 (germline): KGHSH, LQKENI. V was clipped by 4 bases and J by 0 bases, with 16 bases between them. CDR3 amino acids: CASSLIGRTNSYEQYF. DNA for the CDR3: TGTGCCAGCTCACTCATTGGCAGGACAAACTCCTACGAGCAGTACTTC. The full variable domain, rest sourced from reference TRBV18 and TRBJ2-7, is NAGVMQNPRHLVRRRGQEARLRCSPMKGHSHVYWYRQLPEEGLKFMVYLQKENIIDESGMPKERFSAEFPKEGPSILRIQQVVRGDSAAYFCASSLIGRTNSYEQYFGPGTRLTVT.

This clonotype was seen a few times. The chain carries TRBV4-1 and TRBJ2-5; weak D call: TRBD1 (8 bases). The germline V gene encodes CDR1 MGHRA and CDR2 YSYEKL. The V gene lost 2 bases and the J gene lost 4 bases, with 14 bases spanning the gap. The CDR3 spans 15 residues. CDR3 amino acids: CASSQRAGTGETQYF. CDR3 bases: TGCGCCAGCAGCCAACGAGCGGGGACAGGAGAGACCCAGTACTTC.

This clonotype was recorded many times. The gene calls are TRBV2 and TRBJ2-5, with D perhaps TRBD1 (6 bases). The CDR3 is 15 residues long. Germline lookup yields CDR1 SNHLY and CDR2 FYNNEI. Trimming shortened V by 7 bases and J by 5 bases, and 20 bases separated the two germline ends. The CDR3 sequence: CASTKITGLRETQYF. The CDR3 DNA reads TGTGCCAGCACAAAGATAACAGGGTTGCGGGAGACCCAGTACTTC.

V gene TRBV6-5 combines with J gene TRBJ1-6, with D perhaps matching TRBD1 (6 bases). Germline CDR1 and CDR2: MNHEY and SVGAGI. CDR3 size: 14 residues. V dropped 6 bases and J dropped 10 bases, with 16 bases sitting between them. The DNA for the CDR3 is TGTGCCAGCAGCCGAAGGGGGGACCACTCACCCCTCCACTTT. Translating gives CASSRRGDHSPLHF.